The rows below give T cell receptor beta chains drawn from one sample of a study of blood T cell repertoires in COVID-19. Only in-frame clones appear in the TCRdb table, and some are missing; sequencing was by immunoSEQ multiplex PCR. The sample holds 70,000 to 100,000 clones, about four fifths seen once. Sequences were obtained from peripheral blood. The receptors come from a woman of 80 years or more with acute or convalescent COVID-19. The CDR3 runs from the conserved cysteine through the conserved F or W. D genes are given only for firm matches. Clone size is given for some rows only: seen once, a few or many times, or a class if the clone is expanded.

CDR3aa: CASSDAGTGARTEAFF
CDR3nt: TGCGCCAGCAGTGACGCGGGGACAGGGGCGCGAACTGAAGCTTTCTTT
d_gene: TRBD1
v_gene: TRBV10-1
j_gene: TRBJ1-1
abundance: -
len: 16

CDR3aa: CASSQEARAGTEAFF
CDR3nt: TGCGCCAGCAGCCAAGAGGCCAGGGCAGGCACTGAAGCTTTCTTT
d_gene: -
v_gene: TRBV4-3
j_gene: TRBJ1-1
abundance: -
len: 15

CDR3aa: CASSFGTGAYEQYF
CDR3nt: TGTGCCAGCAGTTTCGGGACAGGGGCCTACGAGCAGTACTTC
d_gene: TRBD1
v_gene: TRBV6-5
j_gene: TRBJ2-7
abundance: -
len: 14

CDR3aa: CASSHLRDRGRETQYF
CDR3nt: TGTGCCAGCAGCCATCTTCGGGACAGGGGGAGGGAGACCCAGTACTTC
d_gene: TRBD1
v_gene: TRBV3-1/TRBV3-2
j_gene: TRBJ2-5
abundance: once
len: 16

CDR3aa: CASSQLGGTTDTGELFF
CDR3nt: TGTGCCAGCAGCCAATTGGGGGGGACTACGGACACCGGGGAGCTGTTTTTT
d_gene: TRBD2
v_gene: TRBV3-1/TRBV3-2
j_gene: TRBJ2-2
abundance: -
len: 17

CDR3aa: CASSLFGGTNTEAFF
CDR3nt: TGTGCCAGCAGTTTATTTGGGGGCACGAACACTGAAGCTTTCTTT
d_gene: -
v_gene: TRBV27
j_gene: TRBJ1-1
abundance: -
len: 15

CDR3aa: CAWSVGQGAGQPQHF
CDR3nt: TGTGCCTGGAGTGTAGGGCAGGGGGCCGGGCAGCCCCAGCATTTT
d_gene: TRBD1
v_gene: TRBV30
j_gene: TRBJ1-5
abundance: -
len: 15

CDR3aa: CASSAHQGGYAGYTF
CDR3nt: TGTGCCAGCAGTGCGCACCAGGGGGGCTATGCCGGCTACACCTTC
d_gene: TRBD1
v_gene: TRBV27
j_gene: TRBJ1-2
abundance: -
len: 15

CDR3aa: CASSYPQGVTYNEQFF
CDR3nt: TGTGCCAGCAGTTACCCCCAGGGGGTGACCTACAATGAGCAGTTCTTC
d_gene: TRBD1
v_gene: TRBV6-6
j_gene: TRBJ2-1
abundance: -
len: 16

CDR3aa: CASSFQGAAFF
CDR3nt: TGTGCCAGCAGCTTTCAGGGGGCAGCTTTCTTT
d_gene: TRBD1
v_gene: TRBV5-4
j_gene: TRBJ1-1
abundance: -
len: 11

CDR3aa: CASSPGQGGVNIQYF
CDR3nt: TGTGCCAGCAGCCCGGGACAGGGAGGTGTGAACATTCAGTACTTC
d_gene: TRBD1
v_gene: TRBV9
j_gene: TRBJ2-4
abundance: -
len: 15

CDR3aa: CASSLAQGNYEKLFF
CDR3nt: TGTGCCAGCAGCTTAGCACAGGGGAATTACGAAAAACTGTTTTTT
d_gene: TRBD1
v_gene: TRBV7-9
j_gene: TRBJ1-4
abundance: -
len: 15

CDR3aa: CASSPRTGGSFWDGYTF
CDR3nt: TGTGCCAGCAGCCCTCGGACAGGGGGCTCCTTTTGGGATGGCTACACCTTC
d_gene: -
v_gene: TRBV21-1
j_gene: TRBJ1-2
abundance: few
len: 17

CDR3aa: CASSSRTQTSYEQYF
CDR3nt: TGTGCCAGCAGCTCGAGGACACAGACATCCTACGAGCAGTACTTC
d_gene: -
v_gene: TRBV7-9
j_gene: TRBJ2-7
abundance: -
len: 15

CDR3aa: CASSSGQGIGGNEQFF
CDR3nt: TGTGCCAGCAGTTCGGGACAGGGGATAGGGGGAAATGAGCAGTTCTTC
d_gene: TRBD1
v_gene: TRBV27
j_gene: TRBJ2-1
abundance: -
len: 16

CDR3aa: CASSESIRGEAFF
CDR3nt: TGTGCCAGCAGTGAATCGATCAGGGGGGAAGCTTTCTTT
d_gene: TRBD1
v_gene: TRBV6-1
j_gene: TRBJ1-1
abundance: -
len: 13

CDR3aa: CASSLETGRISYEQYF
CDR3nt: TGTGCCAGCAGCTTAGAGACTGGCAGAATTTCCTACGAGCAGTACTTC
d_gene: -
v_gene: TRBV11-3
j_gene: TRBJ2-7
abundance: -
len: 16

CDR3aa: CASSIVPGIDTQYF
CDR3nt: TGTGCCAGTAGTATAGTCCCGGGGATAGATACGCAGTATTTT
d_gene: -
v_gene: TRBV19
j_gene: TRBJ2-3
abundance: -
len: 14

CDR3aa: CASSLITGGLYNEQFF
CDR3nt: TGCGCCAGCAGCTTGATTACGGGGGGGCTATACAATGAGCAGTTCTTC
d_gene: TRBD2
v_gene: TRBV5-1
j_gene: TRBJ2-1
abundance: -
len: 16

CDR3aa: CAWSPQRGGPQHF
CDR3nt: TGTGCCTGGAGTCCACAGAGGGGAGGGCCCCAGCATTTT
d_gene: -
v_gene: TRBV30
j_gene: TRBJ1-5
abundance: -
len: 13

CDR3aa: CASSQDRGGSTDTQYF
CDR3nt: TGCGCCAGCAGCCAAGATCGCGGGGGAAGCACAGATACGCAGTATTTT
d_gene: TRBD2
v_gene: TRBV4-3
j_gene: TRBJ2-3
abundance: -
len: 16

CDR3aa: CATSRAGGSYEQYF
CDR3nt: TGTGCCACCAGCCGGGCAGGGGGCTCCTACGAGCAGTACTTC
d_gene: TRBD1
v_gene: TRBV15
j_gene: TRBJ2-7
abundance: -
len: 14

CDR3aa: CASRMTGGNYGYTF
CDR3nt: TGTGCCAGCAGGATGACAGGGGGCAACTATGGCTACACCTTC
d_gene: TRBD1
v_gene: TRBV6-5
j_gene: TRBJ1-2
abundance: -
len: 14

CDR3aa: CASSKGAGYEQYF
CDR3nt: TGTGCCAGCAGTAAGGGGGCTGGCTACGAGCAGTACTTC
d_gene: TRBD1
v_gene: TRBV6-4
j_gene: TRBJ2-7
abundance: -
len: 13

CDR3aa: CASSGGLQSTEAFF
CDR3nt: TGTGCCAGTAGTGGAGGGCTACAGAGCACTGAAGCTTTCTTT
d_gene: -
v_gene: TRBV19
j_gene: TRBJ1-1
abundance: -
len: 14

CDR3aa: CASTRGGGSGGSNQPQHF
CDR3nt: TGTGCCAGCACCAGGGGCGGGGGCAGTGGGGGTAGCAATCAGCCCCAGCATTTT
d_gene: -
v_gene: TRBV7-8
j_gene: TRBJ1-5
abundance: -
len: 18

CDR3aa: CAWSPRRQGAYYNSPLHF
CDR3nt: TGTGCCTGGAGTCCCCGAAGACAGGGAGCCTACTATAATTCACCCCTCCACTTT
d_gene: TRBD1
v_gene: TRBV30
j_gene: TRBJ1-6
abundance: -
len: 18

CDR3aa: CATSDSGGNEKLFF
CDR3nt: TGTGCCACCAGTGATTCTGGGGGGAATGAAAAACTGTTTTTT
d_gene: -
v_gene: TRBV24-1
j_gene: TRBJ1-4
abundance: -
len: 14

CDR3aa: CASSSRDDTGELFF
CDR3nt: TGTGCCAGCTCAAGTCGGGATGACACCGGGGAGCTGTTTTTT
d_gene: -
v_gene: TRBV18
j_gene: TRBJ2-2
abundance: -
len: 14

CDR3aa: CASSPPPRGAIYEQYF
CDR3nt: TGTGCCAGCAGCCCCCCCCCGCGGGGAGCTATCTACGAGCAGTACTTC
d_gene: -
v_gene: TRBV11-3
j_gene: TRBJ2-7
abundance: -
len: 16

CDR3aa: CASSPVAAVEKLFF
CDR3nt: TGTGCCAGCAGCCCCGTTGCGGCCGTTGAAAAACTGTTTTTT
d_gene: -
v_gene: TRBV7-2
j_gene: TRBJ1-4
abundance: -
len: 14

CDR3aa: CASKGVLYNSPLHF
CDR3nt: TGTGCCAGCAAAGGGGTTCTCTATAATTCACCCCTCCACTTT
d_gene: -
v_gene: TRBV28
j_gene: TRBJ1-6
abundance: -
len: 14

CDR3aa: CASSQGPQSGSPLHF
CDR3nt: TGTGCCAGCAGCCAAGGCCCACAGAGTGGTTCACCCCTCCACTTT
d_gene: -
v_gene: TRBV3-1/TRBV3-2
j_gene: TRBJ1-6
abundance: -
len: 15

CDR3aa: CASSSFGLVGSYNEQFF
CDR3nt: TGTGCCAGCAGCTCTTTCGGACTAGTGGGATCCTACAATGAGCAGTTCTTC
d_gene: TRBD2
v_gene: TRBV7-2
j_gene: TRBJ2-1
abundance: -
len: 17

CDR3aa: CASRWGERSPLHF
CDR3nt: TGTGCCAGTAGATGGGGGGAGAGATCACCCCTCCACTTT
d_gene: -
v_gene: TRBV19
j_gene: TRBJ1-6
abundance: -
len: 13

CDR3aa: CASSEAGRLGGELFF
CDR3nt: TGCGCCAGCAGTGAAGCGGGGCGTCTTGGCGGGGAGCTGTTTTTT
d_gene: TRBD2
v_gene: TRBV10-1
j_gene: TRBJ2-2
abundance: -
len: 15

CDR3aa: CASSLAFNEQFF
CDR3nt: TGCGCCAGCAGCTTGGCCTTCAATGAGCAGTTCTTC
d_gene: -
v_gene: TRBV5-1
j_gene: TRBJ2-1
abundance: -
len: 12

CDR3aa: CASSETGWSSYNSPLHF
CDR3nt: TGTGCCAGCAGCGAAACAGGGTGGAGCTCCTATAATTCACCCCTCCACTTT
d_gene: -
v_gene: TRBV28
j_gene: TRBJ1-6
abundance: once
len: 17

CDR3aa: CATSRDRQGLGEKLFF
CDR3nt: TGTGCCACCAGCAGAGATCGGCAGGGGTTGGGAGAAAAACTGTTTTTT
d_gene: -
v_gene: TRBV15
j_gene: TRBJ1-4
abundance: -
len: 16

CDR3aa: CASSQGGPTGIEAFF
CDR3nt: TGTGCCAGCAGCCAAGGGGGACCTACAGGGATAGAAGCTTTCTTT
d_gene: -
v_gene: TRBV3-1/TRBV3-2
j_gene: TRBJ1-1
abundance: -
len: 15

CDR3aa: CATSVGTDTYEQYF
CDR3nt: TGTGCCACCAGCGTTGGGACAGATACCTACGAGCAGTACTTC
d_gene: TRBD1
v_gene: TRBV15
j_gene: TRBJ2-7
abundance: -
len: 14

CDR3aa: CASSDRGRPYNSPLHF
CDR3nt: TGTGCCAGTAGTGACAGGGGGCGCCCGTATAATTCACCCCTCCACTTT
d_gene: TRBD1
v_gene: TRBV19
j_gene: TRBJ1-6
abundance: -
len: 16

CDR3aa: CAWSAGTANTGELFF
CDR3nt: TGTGCCTGGAGTGCAGGGACTGCGAACACCGGGGAGCTGTTTTTT
d_gene: -
v_gene: TRBV30
j_gene: TRBJ2-2
abundance: -
len: 15

CDR3aa: CATSDPDDTEAFF
CDR3nt: TGTGCCACCAGTGATCCAGATGACACTGAAGCTTTCTTT
d_gene: -
v_gene: TRBV24-1
j_gene: TRBJ1-1
abundance: -
len: 13

CDR3aa: CASSESGGRRNTGELFF
CDR3nt: TGTGCCAGCAGTGAGTCGGGGGGGCGCCGTAACACCGGGGAGCTGTTTTTT
d_gene: TRBD2
v_gene: TRBV6-4
j_gene: TRBJ2-2
abundance: -
len: 17

CDR3aa: CATSRDGADSNEKLFF
CDR3nt: TGTGCCACCAGCAGAGATGGGGCAGACTCTAATGAAAAACTGTTTTTT
d_gene: -
v_gene: TRBV15
j_gene: TRBJ1-4
abundance: once
len: 16

CDR3aa: CASSLDNRDLYGYTF
CDR3nt: TGTGCCAGCAGCTTGGACAACAGGGATCTCTATGGCTACACCTTC
d_gene: -
v_gene: TRBV7-2
j_gene: TRBJ1-2
abundance: -
len: 15

CDR3aa: CASSLDGGAPNEKLFF
CDR3nt: TGTGCCAGCAGTTTAGATGGGGGGGCACCTAATGAAAAACTGTTTTTT
d_gene: -
v_gene: TRBV27
j_gene: TRBJ1-4
abundance: -
len: 16

CDR3aa: CASSNGLAGWGEQFF
CDR3nt: TGTGCCAGCAGCAATGGGCTAGCGGGGTGGGGGGAGCAGTTCTTC
d_gene: TRBD2
v_gene: TRBV5-4
j_gene: TRBJ2-1
abundance: -
len: 15

CDR3aa: CASSLETEGDGYTF
CDR3nt: TGCGCCAGCAGCCTCGAGACAGAAGGTGATGGCTACACCTTC
d_gene: -
v_gene: TRBV4-1
j_gene: TRBJ1-2
abundance: -
len: 14

CDR3aa: CASSPHIGGTTDTQYF
CDR3nt: TGTGCCAGCAGTCCTCACATCGGGGGGACCACAGATACGCAGTATTTT
d_gene: TRBD2
v_gene: TRBV28
j_gene: TRBJ2-3
abundance: -
len: 16

CDR3aa: CASSARSTTNEKLFF
CDR3nt: TGTGCCAGCAGCGCCAGGTCCACAACTAATGAAAAACTGTTTTTT
d_gene: -
v_gene: TRBV5-6
j_gene: TRBJ1-4
abundance: -
len: 15

CDR3aa: CASRGAMNTEAFF
CDR3nt: TGTGCCAGTAGAGGGGCAATGAACACTGAAGCTTTCTTT
d_gene: -
v_gene: TRBV19
j_gene: TRBJ1-1
abundance: -
len: 13